These 18 T cell receptor beta chains share one sample of origin, sequenced in a study of blood T cell repertoires in COVID-19. TCRdb's table, derived via immunoSEQ multiplex PCR, lists solely in-frame clones and lacks some. The sample carries a few hundred thousand clones, around 89% recorded once. The sample comprised PBMCs or T cells enriched from blood (not recorded which). The origin of the receptors is a woman younger than 35 in a cohort exposed to, infected with or recovered from COVID-19 (not recorded which).

The chain links TRBV5-4 to TRBJ1-3; D remains ambiguous. Trimming left V 0 bases short and J 3 bases short, with 16 bases between. From germline, CDR1 is SGHNT and CDR2 YYREEE (reference sequence). The CDR3 consists of 17 residues. The CDR3 nucleotides are TGTGCCAGCAGCTTGGGGGCCGGGGAAACGGTTGGAAACACCATATATTTT. This encodes CASSLGAGETVGNTIYF.

The chain couples TRBV28 to TRBJ1-2, with 9 bases lining up with TRBD1. The germline V gene encodes CDR1 MDHEN and CDR2 SYDVKM. The junction had 11 bases not matched to a gene; V was cut back by 6 bases and J by 6 bases. The CDR3 has 15 residues. The CDR3 loop is CASSPTGRTGDGYTF. CDR3 DNA sequence: TGTGCCAGCAGCCCCACGGGGCGGACAGGGGATGGCTACACCTTC.

The chain carries TRBV5-4 and TRBJ2-1; TRBD1 aligns across 10 bases. Trimming took 3 bases from V and 6 from J; bases not matched to a gene: 6. The germline CDR1 and CDR2 sequences are SGHNT and YYREEE (reference sequence). This CDR3 spans 15 amino acids. DNA of the CDR3: TGTGCCAGCAGCTGGGGGACAGGGGTGAGCAATGAGCAGTTCTTC. Its translation: CASSWGTGVSNEQFF.

This clone was detected once. The chain joins TRBV11-2 to TRBJ2-7; 8 positions agree with TRBD1. CDR3 size: 13 residues. V trimming: 4 bases; J trimming: 3 bases; junction bases outside the gene matches: 2. Looked up from germline, CDR1 is SGHAT and CDR2 is FQNNGV. CDR3 nucleotides: TGTGCCAGCAGCTGGGACAGGAGCTACGAGCAGTACTTC. It yields the protein CASSWDRSYEQYF.

The gene calls are TRBV2 and TRBJ2-1; possibly TRBD1 for D (5 bases). Germline CDR1 SNHLY, CDR2 FYNNEI. The CDR3 is 15 residues long. Trimming took off 1 base at V and 3 bases at J, with 10 bases between the two ends. DNA for the CDR3: TGTGCCAGCAGTGAAGAGAGGCAGGGCTACAATGAGCAGTTCTTC. Translated, it gives CASSEERQGYNEQFF.

The chain is built from TRBV5-1 and TRBJ2-7; 11 positions match TRBD1. CDR3 size: 15 residues. Germline CDR1 reads SGHRS; CDR2 reads YFSETQ. Germline trimming cut 4 bases from V and 3 bases from J; bases unmatched to any gene: 6. Here the CDR3 DNA reads TGCGCCAGCAGCCAAGGACAGGGGGCGGTCTACGAGCAGTACTTC. It encodes CASSQGQGAVYEQYF.

Details on this clone: At one boundary the junction diverges from the germline segment, which might be a read error. The chain joins TRBV6-5 to TRBJ1-2; D gene uncertain. The CDR3 extends over 15 amino acids. CDR1 and CDR2 (germline): MNHEY, SVGAGI. The CDR3 here is CASSHSVGVNYGYTF. The DNA for the CDR3 is TGTGCCAGCAGTCACTCGGTAGGAGTCAACTATGGCTACACCTTC.

The CDR3, as DNA: TGTGCCAGCAGCGGGACTCTGAATGAGCAGTTCTTC. Its protein is CASSGTLNEQFF. The V call is TRBV6-5, the J call TRBJ2-1; tentatively, D is TRBD2 (6 bases). CDR1 is MNHEY, CDR2 SVGAGI, per germline. The V end was cut by 6 bases, the J end by 7 bases, with 10 bases between. The CDR3 spans 12 residues.

This clone was seen more than once but under ten times. This sequence joins TRBV7-9 and TRBJ2-7; D call uncertain. V lost 3 bases and J 5 bases, leaving 5 bases between the germline ends. CDR1 is SEHNR, CDR2 FQNEAQ, per germline (reference sequence). CDR3 length: 11 residues. The CDR3 reads CASSFLHEQYF. The CDR3, as DNA: TGTGCCAGCAGCTTTCTTCACGAGCAGTACTTC.

This sequence joins TRBV19 and TRBJ1-3; D is perhaps TRBD1 (5 bases). The CDR3 totals 13 residues. Germline V gene sequence: CDR1 LNHDA, CDR2 SQIVND (reference sequence). The V gene lost 6 bases and the J gene lost 4 bases, with 10 bases spanning the gap. CDR3 region: CASSTGPGNTIYF. The CDR3 region has the DNA TGTGCCAGTAGCACAGGCCCGGGAAACACCATATATTTT.

The gene calls are TRBV6-1 and TRBJ1-1; TRBD1 is a possible D gene (6 bases). This CDR3 is 15 amino acids long. Germline V gene lookup returns CDR1 MNHNS and CDR2 SASEGT. The V gene lost 1 base and the J gene lost 9 bases, with 18 bases spanning the gap. CDR3 amino acids: CASSEGDTSRMKAFF. The CDR3 region has the DNA TGTGCCAGCAGTGAAGGGGACACCTCTCGAATGAAAGCTTTCTTT.

This clone occurred once. The V gene is TRBV9, the J gene TRBJ2-3; 8 bases match TRBD2. The CDR3 runs 16 residues. Looked up from germline, CDR1 is SGDLS and CDR2 is YYNGEE. The trim removed 4 bases at V and 5 bases at J, leaving 12 bases unmatched. The CDR3 region is CASSPFSGDEGDTQYF. Written as DNA, the CDR3 is TGTGCCAGCAGCCCCTTTAGCGGGGATGAGGGAGATACGCAGTATTTT.

The chain joins TRBV3-1 (or the pseudogene TRBV3-2) to TRBJ1-2; 10 positions match TRBD1. The length of the CDR3 is 15 residues. Germline lookup yields CDR1 LGHDT and CDR2 YNNKEL (reference sequence). Unmatched junction bases numbered 4, after V lost 0 bases and J lost 6 bases. The CDR3 bases are TGTGCCAGCAGCCAAGATGGGACAGGGGATGATGGCTACACCTTC. Translated, it gives CASSQDGTGDDGYTF.

This chain connects TRBV9 to TRBJ1-4; a weak D match, TRBD1 (5 bases). The CDR3 totals 13 residues. Germline V gene lookup returns CDR1 SGDLS and CDR2 YYNGEE. Trimming removed 6 bases at V and 5 bases at J, with 11 bases between. The chain's CDR3 is CASNRGGNEKLFF. The CDR3 DNA sequence: TGTGCCAGCAATCGGGGGGGAAATGAAAAACTGTTTTTT. Full variable domain (outside the CDR3, taken from reference TRBV9 and TRBJ1-4): DSGVTQTPKHLITATGQRVTLRCSPRSGDLSVYWYQQSLDQGLQFLIQYYNGEERAKGNILERFSAQQFPDLHSELNLSSLELGDSALYFCASNRGGNEKLFFGSGTQLSVL.

J is TRBJ1-6 and V is TRBV7-9; the match to TRBD1 covers 7 bases. This CDR3 region has 14 residues. Germline trimming cut 2 bases from V and 9 bases from J; bases unmatched to any gene: 4. Germline CDR1 and CDR2: SEHNR and FQNEAQ (reference sequence). For the CDR3, the DNA is TGTGCCAGCAGCTTAACAGGGGATAGTTCACCCCTCCACTTT. It is translated as CASSLTGDSSPLHF.

The sample holds a few counts of this clone. The chain carries TRBV11-2 and TRBJ1-4; 10 bases agree with TRBD1. Germline lookup yields CDR1 SGHAT and CDR2 FQNNGV. V lost 3 bases, J lost 7 bases, and 8 bases stayed unmatched. The CDR3 contains 16 residues. CDR3 sequence: CASSLTGTGVSEKLFF. CDR3 nucleotides: TGTGCCAGCAGCTTGACCGGGACAGGGGTTTCTGAAAAACTGTTTTTT. Filled out from reference TRBV11-2 and TRBJ1-4, the complete variable domain reads EAGVAQSPRYKIIEKRQSVAFWCNPISGHATLYWYQQILGQGPKLLIQFQNNGVVDDSQLPKDRFSAERLKGVDSTLKIQPAKLEDSAVYLCASSLTGTGVSEKLFFGSGTQLSVL.

This clone came up a few times. The chain combines TRBV16 with TRBJ1-5; D uncertain. The germline V and J ends were trimmed by 4 bases and 3 bases, with 16 bases remaining between them. The V gene's germline CDR1 is KGHSY and CDR2 FQNENV. The CDR3 is 16 amino acids. In nucleotides, the CDR3 is TGTGCCAGCAGCCCCAGGAGGGCGGCCCTCAATCAGCCCCAGCATTTT. Translated: CASSPRRAALNQPQHF.

V gene TRBV6-5 combines with J gene TRBJ2-1; 10 bases agree with TRBD2. V lost 5 bases, J lost 5 bases, and 6 bases stayed unmatched. Germline assignment: CDR1 MNHEY and CDR2 SVGAGI. CDR3 length: 15 residues. CDR3 amino acids: CASSKLAGNHNEQFF. The CDR3, as DNA: TGTGCCAGCAGTAAACTAGCGGGGAACCACAATGAGCAGTTCTTC.